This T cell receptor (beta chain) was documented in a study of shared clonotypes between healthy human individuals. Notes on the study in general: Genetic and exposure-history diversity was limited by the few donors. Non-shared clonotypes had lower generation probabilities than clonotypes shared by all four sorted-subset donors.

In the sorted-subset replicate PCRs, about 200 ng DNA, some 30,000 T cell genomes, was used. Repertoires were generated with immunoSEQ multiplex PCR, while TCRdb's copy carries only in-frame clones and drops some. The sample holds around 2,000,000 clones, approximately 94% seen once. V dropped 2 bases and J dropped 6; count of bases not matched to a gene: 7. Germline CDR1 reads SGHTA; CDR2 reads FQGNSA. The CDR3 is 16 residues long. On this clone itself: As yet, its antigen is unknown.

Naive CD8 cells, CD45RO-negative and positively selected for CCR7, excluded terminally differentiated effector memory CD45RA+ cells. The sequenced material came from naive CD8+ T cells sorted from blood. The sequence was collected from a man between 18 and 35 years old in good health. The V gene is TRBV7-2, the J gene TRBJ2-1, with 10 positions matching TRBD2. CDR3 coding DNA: TGTGCCAGCAGCTTACTTAGCGGGAGGCCCCTCAATGAGCAGTTCTTC. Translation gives CASSLLSGRPLNEQFF.